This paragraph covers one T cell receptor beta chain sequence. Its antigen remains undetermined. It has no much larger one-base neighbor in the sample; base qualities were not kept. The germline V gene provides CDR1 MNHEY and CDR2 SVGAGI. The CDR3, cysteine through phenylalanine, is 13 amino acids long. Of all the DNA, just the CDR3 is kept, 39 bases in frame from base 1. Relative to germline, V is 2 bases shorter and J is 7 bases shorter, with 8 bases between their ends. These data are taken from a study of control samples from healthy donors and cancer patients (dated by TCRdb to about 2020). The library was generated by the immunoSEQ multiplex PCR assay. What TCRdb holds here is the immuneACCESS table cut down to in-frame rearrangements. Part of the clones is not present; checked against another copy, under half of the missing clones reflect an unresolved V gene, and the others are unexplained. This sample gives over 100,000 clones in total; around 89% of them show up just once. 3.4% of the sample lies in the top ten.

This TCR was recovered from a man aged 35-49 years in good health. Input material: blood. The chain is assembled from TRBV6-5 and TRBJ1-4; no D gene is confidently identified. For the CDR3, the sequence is CASSYVRSEKLFF. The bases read TGTGCCAGCAGTTACGTTCGGAGTGAAAAACTGTTTTTT.